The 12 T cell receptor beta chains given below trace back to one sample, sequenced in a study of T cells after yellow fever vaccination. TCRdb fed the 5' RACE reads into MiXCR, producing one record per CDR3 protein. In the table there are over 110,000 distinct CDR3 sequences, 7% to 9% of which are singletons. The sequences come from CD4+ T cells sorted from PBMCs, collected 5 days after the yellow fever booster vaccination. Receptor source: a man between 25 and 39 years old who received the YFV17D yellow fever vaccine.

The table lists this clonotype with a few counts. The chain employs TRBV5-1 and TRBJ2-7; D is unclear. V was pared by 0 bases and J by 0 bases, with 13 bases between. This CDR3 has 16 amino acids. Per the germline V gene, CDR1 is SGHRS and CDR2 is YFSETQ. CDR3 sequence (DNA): TGCGCCAGCAGCTTGGACGGTCATCAAAGCTCCTACGAGCAGTACTTC. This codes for CASSLDGHQSSYEQYF.

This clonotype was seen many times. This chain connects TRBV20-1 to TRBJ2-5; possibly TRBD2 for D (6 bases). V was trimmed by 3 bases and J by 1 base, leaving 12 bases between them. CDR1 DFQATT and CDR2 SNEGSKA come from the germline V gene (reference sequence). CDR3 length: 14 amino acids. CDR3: CSARRRDFQETQYF. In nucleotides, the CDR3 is TGCAGTGCTAGGAGACGGGACTTCCAAGAGACCCAGTACTTC.

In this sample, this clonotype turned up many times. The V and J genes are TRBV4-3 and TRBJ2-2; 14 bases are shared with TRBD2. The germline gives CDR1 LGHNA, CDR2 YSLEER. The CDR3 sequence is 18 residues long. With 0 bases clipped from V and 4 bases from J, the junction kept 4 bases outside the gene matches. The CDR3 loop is CASSQEGLAGVSTGELFF. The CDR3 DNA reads TGCGCCAGCAGCCAAGAGGGACTAGCGGGAGTGTCCACCGGGGAGCTGTTTTTT.

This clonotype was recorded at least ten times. The CDR3 spells CSASSQTSGNTIYF. The CDR3 nucleotides are TGCAGTGCTAGTTCGCAGACCTCTGGAAACACCATATATTTT. The rearrangement uses TRBV20-1 and TRBJ1-3; D uncertain. The CDR3 spans 14 residues. The germline CDR1 and CDR2 sequences are DFQATT and SNEGSKA (reference sequence). The germline V and J ends were trimmed by 3 bases and 0 bases, with 9 bases remaining between them.

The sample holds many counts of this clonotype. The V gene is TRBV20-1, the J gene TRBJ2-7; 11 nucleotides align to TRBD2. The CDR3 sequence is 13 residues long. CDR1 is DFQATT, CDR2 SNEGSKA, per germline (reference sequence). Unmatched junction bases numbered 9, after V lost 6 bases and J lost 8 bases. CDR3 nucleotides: TGCAGTGCAAGACTAGCGGGACTGTCTCAGCAGTACTTC. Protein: CSARLAGLSQQYF.

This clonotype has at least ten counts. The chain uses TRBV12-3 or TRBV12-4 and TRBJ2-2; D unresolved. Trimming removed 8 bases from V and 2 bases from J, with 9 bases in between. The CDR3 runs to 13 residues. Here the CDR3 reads CASAGDNTGELFF. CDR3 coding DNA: TGTGCCAGCGCAGGCGATAACACCGGGGAGCTGTTTTTT.

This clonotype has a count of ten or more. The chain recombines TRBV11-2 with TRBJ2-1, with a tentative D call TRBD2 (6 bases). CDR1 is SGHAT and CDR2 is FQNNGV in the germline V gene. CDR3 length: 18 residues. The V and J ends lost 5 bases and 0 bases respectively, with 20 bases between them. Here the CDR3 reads CASSIALGGWGSYNEQFF. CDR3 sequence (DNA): TGTGCCAGCAGCATCGCTCTCGGGGGATGGGGCTCCTACAATGAGCAGTTCTTC.

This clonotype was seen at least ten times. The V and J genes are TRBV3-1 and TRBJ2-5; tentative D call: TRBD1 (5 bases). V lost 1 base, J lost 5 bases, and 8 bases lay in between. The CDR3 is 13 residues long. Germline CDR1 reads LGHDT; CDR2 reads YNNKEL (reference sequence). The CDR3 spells CASSQAGSETQYF. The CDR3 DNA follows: TGTGCCAGCAGCCAAGCAGGGTCGGAGACCCAGTACTTC.

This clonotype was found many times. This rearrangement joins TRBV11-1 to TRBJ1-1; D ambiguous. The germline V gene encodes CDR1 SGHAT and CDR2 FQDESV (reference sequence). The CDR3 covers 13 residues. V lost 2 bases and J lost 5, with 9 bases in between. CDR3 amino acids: CASSLPIGTEAFF. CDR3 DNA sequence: TGTGCCAGCAGCTTACCCATTGGGACTGAAGCTTTCTTT.

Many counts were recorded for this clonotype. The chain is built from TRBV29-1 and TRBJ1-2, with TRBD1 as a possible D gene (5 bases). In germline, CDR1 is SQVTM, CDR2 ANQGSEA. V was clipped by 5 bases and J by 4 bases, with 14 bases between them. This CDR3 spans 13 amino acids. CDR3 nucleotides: TGCAGCGTTATTACGACAGCTTCCTATGGCTACACCTTC. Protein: CSVITTASYGYTF.

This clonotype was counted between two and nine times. The CDR3 bases are TGCAGTGCTCCCCGAGGGGGGCTCACTGAAGCTTTCTTT. Its translation: CSAPRGGLTEAFF. The chain couples TRBV20-1 to TRBJ1-1; TRBD1 might be the D (6 bases). The V gene lost 5 bases and the J gene lost 4 bases, with 14 bases spanning the gap. The germline gives CDR1 DFQATT, CDR2 SNEGSKA (reference sequence). This CDR3 has 13 residues.

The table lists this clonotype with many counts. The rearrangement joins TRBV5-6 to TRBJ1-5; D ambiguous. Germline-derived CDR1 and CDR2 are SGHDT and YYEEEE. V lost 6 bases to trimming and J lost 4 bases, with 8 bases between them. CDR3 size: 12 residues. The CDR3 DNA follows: TGTGCCAGCACCACAGTTAATCAGCCCCAGCATTTT. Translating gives CASTTVNQPQHF.